This T cell receptor (beta chain) is from a study of OX40 agonist ivuxolimab in advanced cancers. TCRdb keeps only in-frame clones here, not all; method: immunoSEQ multiplex PCR. The sample has almost 65,000 clones, approximately 80% seen once. Regarding the study as a whole: Relative to CD4+, CD8+ T cells held more expanded clones on average. Researchers did not establish what antigens the expanded peripheral T cells target.

The CDR3 runs to 12 residues. V was clipped by 0 bases and J by 5 bases, with 5 bases between them. CDR1 SGHRS and CDR2 YFSETQ come from the germline V gene. About this clone itself: No antigen is known for it.

This TCR was sampled from an adult with an advanced solid tumor such as melanoma, head and neck, liver or kidney cancer. This sequence joins TRBV5-1 and TRBJ2-5; possible D gene TRBD1, 5 bases. The specimen was CD4+ or CD8+ T cells sorted from blood, collected in a trial of the OX40 agonist ivuxolimab. In DNA, the CDR3 is TGCGCCAGCAGCTTGGAGGGGGAGACCCAGTACTTC. Its protein product is CASSLEGETQYF.